Described below is a single T cell receptor (beta chain) sequence and its context. Recruited during active infection, patients (from Seattle) were subsequently followed longitudinally. This entry is derived from a study of blood T cell repertoires in COVID-19. The CDR3 covers 14 residues. Germline V gene sequence: CDR1 LNHNV, CDR2 YYDKDF (reference sequence). V lost 3 bases and J lost 10; bases outside the gene matches: 5. In the authors' methods: Reference gene primer amplification yielded estimated nucleated cell counts. Here immunoSEQ multiplex PCR was the method, and the copy in TCRdb shows in-frame clones only, minus some. The DNA gave D and trimming, while V, J and clone size come from that table. Among just over 300,000 clones, around 92% were seen once, and the ten largest hold 1.5% to 2%.

The TCR comes from a woman younger than 45 with COVID-19, enrolled during active disease. The chain couples TRBV15 to TRBJ1-5, with TRBD1 matching 11 bases. Sequenced sample: peripheral blood. The CDR3 protein is CATSRGQGGRPQHF. In nucleotides, the CDR3 is TGTGCCACCAGCAGGGGACAGGGGGGAAGACCCCAGCATTTT.